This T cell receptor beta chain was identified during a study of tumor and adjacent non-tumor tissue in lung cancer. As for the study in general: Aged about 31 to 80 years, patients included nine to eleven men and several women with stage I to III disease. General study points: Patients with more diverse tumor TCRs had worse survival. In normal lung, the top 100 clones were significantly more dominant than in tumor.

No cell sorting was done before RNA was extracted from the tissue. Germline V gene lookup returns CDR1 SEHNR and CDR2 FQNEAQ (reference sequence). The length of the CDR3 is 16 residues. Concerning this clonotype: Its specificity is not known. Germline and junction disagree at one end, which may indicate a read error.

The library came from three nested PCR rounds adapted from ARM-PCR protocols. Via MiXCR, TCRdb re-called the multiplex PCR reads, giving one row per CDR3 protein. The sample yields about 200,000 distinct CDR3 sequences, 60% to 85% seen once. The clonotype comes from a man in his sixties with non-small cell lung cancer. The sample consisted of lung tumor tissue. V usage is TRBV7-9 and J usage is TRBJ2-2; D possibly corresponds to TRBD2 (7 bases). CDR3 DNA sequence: TGTGCCATCAGCGCGCTGGGACGGGGGGCCACCGGGGAGCTGTTTTTT. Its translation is CAISALGRGATGELFF.